The clone carrying this T cell receptor (beta chain) was picked up many times. V lost 7 bases and J 0 bases, leaving 9 bases between the germline ends. CDR3 length equals 13 residues. From germline, CDR1 is MNHNS and CDR2 SASEGT. The sample belongs to a study of molecular identifiers for immune sequencing clone quantification. MiXCR was run by TCRdb on the PCR reads, yielding one entry per CDR3 protein. The sample includes roughly 93,000 distinct CDR3 sequences, roughly 19% of them seen just once. The sample comprised naive CD8+ T cells from blood, with Jurkat cell RNA spiked in. Documented subset: FACS-sorted CD8+CD4-CCR7+CD45RA+ naive T cells. The chain combines TRBV6-1 with TRBJ2-5; D not resolved. The TCR originated in a human donor in good health. Some libraries in this study had Jurkat cell RNA spiked in. CDR3 sequence: CASTWDNQETQYF. Here the CDR3 DNA reads TGTGCCAGCACTTGGGATAACCAAGAGACCCAGTACTTC.